This paragraph covers one TCR beta chain sequence. Its antigen remains unidentified. This CDR3 is built from 16 residues. The germline CDR1 and CDR2 sequences are MNHNS and SASEGT. Trimming at V came to 4 bases and at J to 8 bases, leaving 11 bases not matched to a gene. This entry is derived from a study of post-analysis software for immune sequencing data. Study background: Included courses were relapsing-remitting and secondary progressive multiple sclerosis; progressive-relapsing multiple sclerosis was also included.

Study-level results: F measure grouped same-batch samples tightly together. Patients carried several TRBV segments more frequently than controls did, and TRBV5-6, TRBV5-1 and TRBV20-1 were among them.

Each TCR beta cDNA library carried unique molecular identifiers. Using its own MiXCR run on the PCR reads, TCRdb lists one record per CDR3 protein. Of hundreds of thousands of distinct CDR3 sequences in the sample, approximately 30% were seen once. V is TRBV6-1 and J is TRBJ2-1, with 10 bases that match TRBD2. The sample was blood. The clonotype originates from a girl aged 5-17 years with multiple sclerosis. The CDR3 is CASSATSGRALDEQFF. In nucleotides, the CDR3 is TGTGCCAGCAGTGCAACAAGCGGGAGGGCCCTCGATGAGCAGTTCTTC.